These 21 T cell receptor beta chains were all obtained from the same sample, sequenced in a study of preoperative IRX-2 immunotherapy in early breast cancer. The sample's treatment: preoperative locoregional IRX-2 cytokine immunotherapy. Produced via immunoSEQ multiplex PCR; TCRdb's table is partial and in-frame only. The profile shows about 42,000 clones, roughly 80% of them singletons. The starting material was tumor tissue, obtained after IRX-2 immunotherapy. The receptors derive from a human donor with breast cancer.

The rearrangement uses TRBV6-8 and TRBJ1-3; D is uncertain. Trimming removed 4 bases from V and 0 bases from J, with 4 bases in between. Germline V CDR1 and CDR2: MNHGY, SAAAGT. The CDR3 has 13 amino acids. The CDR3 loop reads CASSLASGNTIYF. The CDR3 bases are TGTGCCAGCAGTTTAGCCTCTGGAAACACCATATATTTT.

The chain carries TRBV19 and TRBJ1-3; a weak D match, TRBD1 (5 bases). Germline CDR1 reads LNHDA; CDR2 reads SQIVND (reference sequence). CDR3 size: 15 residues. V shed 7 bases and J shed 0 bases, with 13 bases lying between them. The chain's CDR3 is CASTRTLSSGNTIYF. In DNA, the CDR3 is TGTGCCAGTACCCGGACACTTTCCTCTGGAAACACCATATATTTT.

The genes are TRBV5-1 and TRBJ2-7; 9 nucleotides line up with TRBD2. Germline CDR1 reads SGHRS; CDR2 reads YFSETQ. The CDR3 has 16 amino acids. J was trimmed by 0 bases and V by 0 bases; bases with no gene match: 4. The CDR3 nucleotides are TGCGCCAGCAGCTTGGGTGCAGCGGGAGGCTCCTACGAGCAGTACTTC. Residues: CASSLGAAGGSYEQYF.

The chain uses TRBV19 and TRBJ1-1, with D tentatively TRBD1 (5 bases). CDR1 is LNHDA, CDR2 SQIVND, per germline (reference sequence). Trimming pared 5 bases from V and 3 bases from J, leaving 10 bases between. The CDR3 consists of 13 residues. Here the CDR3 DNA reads TGTGCCAGTAGTCGGGGGGGGTACACTGAAGCTTTCTTT. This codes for CASSRGGYTEAFF. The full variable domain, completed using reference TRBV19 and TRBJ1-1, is DGGITQSPKYLFRKEGQNVTLSCEQNLNHDAMYWYRQDPGQGLRLIYYSQIVNDFQKGDIAEGYSVSREKKESFPLTVTSAQKNPTAFYLCASSRGGYTEAFFGQGTRLTVV.

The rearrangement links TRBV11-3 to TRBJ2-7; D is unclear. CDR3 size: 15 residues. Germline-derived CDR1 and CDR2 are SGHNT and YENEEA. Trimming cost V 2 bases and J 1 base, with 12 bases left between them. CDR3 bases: TGTGCCAGCAGCTTAAGTCCCCCGAGTTCCTACGAGCAGTACTTC. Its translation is CASSLSPPSSYEQYF.

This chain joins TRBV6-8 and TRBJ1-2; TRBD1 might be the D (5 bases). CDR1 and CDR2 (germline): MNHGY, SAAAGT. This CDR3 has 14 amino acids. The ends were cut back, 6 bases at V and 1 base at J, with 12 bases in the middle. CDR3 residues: CASRSGTRNYGYTF. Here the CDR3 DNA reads TGTGCCAGCAGGAGCGGGACTCGTAACTATGGCTACACCTTC.

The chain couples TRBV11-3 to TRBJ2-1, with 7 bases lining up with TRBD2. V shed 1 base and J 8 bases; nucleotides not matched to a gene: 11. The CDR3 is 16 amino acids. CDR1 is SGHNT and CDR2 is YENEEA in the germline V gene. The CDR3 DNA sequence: TGTGCCAGCAGCTTAGTGCCGTCAGCGGGGACGCATGAGCAGTTCTTC. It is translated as CASSLVPSAGTHEQFF.

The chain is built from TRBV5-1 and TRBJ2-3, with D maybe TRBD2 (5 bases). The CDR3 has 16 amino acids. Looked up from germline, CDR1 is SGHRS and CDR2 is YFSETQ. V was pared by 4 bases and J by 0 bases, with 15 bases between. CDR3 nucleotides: TGCGCCAGCAGCCCCTCGGCGGGTTCTAGCACAGATACGCAGTATTTT. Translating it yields CASSPSAGSSTDTQYF. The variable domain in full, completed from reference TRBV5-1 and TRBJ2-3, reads KAGVTQTPRYLIKTRGQQVTLSCSPISGHRSVSWYQQTPGQGLQFLFEYFSETQRNKGNFPGRFSGRQFSNSRSEMNVSTLELGDSALYLCASSPSAGSSTDTQYFGPGTRLTVL.

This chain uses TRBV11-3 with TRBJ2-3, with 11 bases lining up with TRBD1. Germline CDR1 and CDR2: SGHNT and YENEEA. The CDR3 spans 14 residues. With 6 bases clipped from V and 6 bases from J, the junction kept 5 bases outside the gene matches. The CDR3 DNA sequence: TGTGCCAGCAGATCCGGGACAGGGGGGGATACGCAGTATTTT. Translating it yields CASRSGTGGDTQYF.

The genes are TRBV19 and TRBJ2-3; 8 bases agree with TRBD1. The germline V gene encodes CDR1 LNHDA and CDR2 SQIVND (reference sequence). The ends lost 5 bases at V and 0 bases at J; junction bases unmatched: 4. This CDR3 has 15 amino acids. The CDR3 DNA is TGTGCCAGTAGTTTACGGACAGGGAGCACAGATACGCAGTATTTT. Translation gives CASSLRTGSTDTQYF.

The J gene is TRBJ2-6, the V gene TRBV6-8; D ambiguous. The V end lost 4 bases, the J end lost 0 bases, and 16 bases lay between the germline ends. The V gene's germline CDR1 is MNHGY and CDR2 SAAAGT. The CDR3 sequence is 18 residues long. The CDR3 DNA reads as TGTGCCAGCAGTTGGAAGGGTATCCCCTTCTCTGGGGCCAACGTCCTGACTTTC. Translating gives CASSWKGIPFSGANVLTF.

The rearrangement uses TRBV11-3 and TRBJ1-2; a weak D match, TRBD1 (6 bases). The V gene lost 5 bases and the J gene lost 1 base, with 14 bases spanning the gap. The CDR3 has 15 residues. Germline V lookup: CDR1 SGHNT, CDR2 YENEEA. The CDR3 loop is CASSPSDRDNYGYTF. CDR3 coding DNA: TGTGCCAGCAGCCCCTCGGACAGAGATAACTATGGCTACACCTTC.

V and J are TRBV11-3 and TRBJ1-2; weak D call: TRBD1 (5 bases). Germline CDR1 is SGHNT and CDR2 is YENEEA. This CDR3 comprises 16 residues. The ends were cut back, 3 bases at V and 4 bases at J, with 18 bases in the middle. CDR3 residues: CASSLGVLWGGYGYTF. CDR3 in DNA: TGTGCCAGCAGCTTGGGAGTATTGTGGGGCGGCTATGGCTACACCTTC.

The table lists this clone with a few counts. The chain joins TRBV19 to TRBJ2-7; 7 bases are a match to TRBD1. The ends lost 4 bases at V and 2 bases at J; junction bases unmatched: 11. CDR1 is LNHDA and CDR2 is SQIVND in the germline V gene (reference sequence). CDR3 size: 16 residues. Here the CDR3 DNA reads TGTGCCAGTAGTAAGACTCCCAAGGGACAGACCTACGAGCAGTACTTC. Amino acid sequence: CASSKTPKGQTYEQYF.

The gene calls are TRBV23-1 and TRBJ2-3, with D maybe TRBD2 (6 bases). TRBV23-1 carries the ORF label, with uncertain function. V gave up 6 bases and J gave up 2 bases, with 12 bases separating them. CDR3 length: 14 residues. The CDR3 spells CASSLAGPTDTQYF. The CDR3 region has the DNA TGCGCCAGCAGCTTGGCGGGACCCACAGATACGCAGTATTTT.

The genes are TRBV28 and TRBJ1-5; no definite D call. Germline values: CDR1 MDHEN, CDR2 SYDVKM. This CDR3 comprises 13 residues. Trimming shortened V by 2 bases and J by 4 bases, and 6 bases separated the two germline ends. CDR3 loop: CASSLGPNQPQHF. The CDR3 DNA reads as TGTGCCAGCAGTTTAGGCCCTAATCAGCCCCAGCATTTT.

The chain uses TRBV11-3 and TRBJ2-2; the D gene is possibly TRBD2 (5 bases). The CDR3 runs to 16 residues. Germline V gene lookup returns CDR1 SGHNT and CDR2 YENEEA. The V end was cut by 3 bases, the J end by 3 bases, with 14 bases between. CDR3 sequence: CASSLAGAGYTGELFF. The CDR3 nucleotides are TGTGCCAGCAGCTTGGCGGGCGCCGGATACACCGGGGAGCTGTTTTTT. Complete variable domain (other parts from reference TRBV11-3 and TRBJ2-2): EAGVVQSPRYKIIEKKQPVAFWCNPISGHNTLYWYLQNLGQGPELLIRYENEEAVDDSQLPKDRFSAERLKGVDSTLKIQPAELGDSAVYLCASSLAGAGYTGELFFGEGSRLTVL.

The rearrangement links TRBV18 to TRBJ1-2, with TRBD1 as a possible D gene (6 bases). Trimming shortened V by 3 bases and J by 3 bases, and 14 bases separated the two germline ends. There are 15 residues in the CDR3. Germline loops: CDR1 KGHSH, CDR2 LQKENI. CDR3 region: CASSPRSGVDYGYTF. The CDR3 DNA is TGTGCCAGCTCACCGAGGTCAGGGGTAGACTATGGCTACACCTTC.

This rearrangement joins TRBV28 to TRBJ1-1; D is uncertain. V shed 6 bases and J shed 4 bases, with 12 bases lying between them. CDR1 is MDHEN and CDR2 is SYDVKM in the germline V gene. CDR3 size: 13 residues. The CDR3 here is CASSSYGVTEAFF. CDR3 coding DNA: TGTGCCAGCAGCAGTTACGGGGTCACTGAAGCTTTCTTT.

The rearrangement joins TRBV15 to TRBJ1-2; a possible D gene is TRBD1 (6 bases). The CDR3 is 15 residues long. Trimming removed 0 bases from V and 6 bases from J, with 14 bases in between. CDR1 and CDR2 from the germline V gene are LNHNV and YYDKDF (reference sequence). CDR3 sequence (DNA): TGTGCCACCAGCAGAGATTCCCAGGGGACTGATGGCTACACCTTC. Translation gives CATSRDSQGTDGYTF.

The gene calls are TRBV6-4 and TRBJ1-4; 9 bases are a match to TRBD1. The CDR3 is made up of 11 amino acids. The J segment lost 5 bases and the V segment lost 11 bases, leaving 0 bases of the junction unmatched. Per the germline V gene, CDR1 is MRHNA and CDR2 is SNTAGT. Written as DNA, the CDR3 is TGTGCCGGGACAGGGAATGAAAAACTGTTTTTT. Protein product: CAGTGNEKLFF.